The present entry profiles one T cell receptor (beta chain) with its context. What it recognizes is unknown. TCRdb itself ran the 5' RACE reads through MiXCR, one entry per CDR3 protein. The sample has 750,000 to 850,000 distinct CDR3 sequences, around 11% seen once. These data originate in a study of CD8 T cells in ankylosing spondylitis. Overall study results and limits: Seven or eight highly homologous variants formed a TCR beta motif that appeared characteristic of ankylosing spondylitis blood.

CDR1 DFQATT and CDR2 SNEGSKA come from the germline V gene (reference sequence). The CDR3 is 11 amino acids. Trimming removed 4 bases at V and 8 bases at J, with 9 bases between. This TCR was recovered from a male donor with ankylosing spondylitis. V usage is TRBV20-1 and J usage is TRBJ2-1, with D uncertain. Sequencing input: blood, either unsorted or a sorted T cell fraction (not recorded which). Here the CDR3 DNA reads TGCAGTGCTACAACACGGGATGAGCAGTTCTTC. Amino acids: CSATTRDEQFF.